This T cell receptor beta chain stems from a study of lymphopenia after photon versus proton radiotherapy. Overall study findings and caveats: Authors raise, but do not show, better survival with proton therapy. Under photons, naive T cells and diversity fell while effector/memory populations rose. A bigger post-nadir fall in TCR diversity correlated inversely with survival time in deceased patients. After the lymphocyte nadir, photon-treated repertoires showed oligoclonal expansion, especially of CD8+ Temra cells.

Some clones are missing from TCRdb's copy, which holds only in-frame ones; the method was immunoSEQ multiplex PCR. Of some 30,000 clones in the sample, 94% were seen once. Of note for this clone: What it binds is not known.

The CDR3 has 14 residues. Germline values: CDR1 SGHVS, CDR2 FQNEAQ. The V gene lost 1 base and the J gene lost 5 bases, with 11 bases spanning the gap. The material was peripheral blood, obtained from a patient treated with photon-based radiotherapy. This clonotype was obtained from a woman aged 45-65 years with cholangiocarcinoma. The chain couples TRBV7-8 to TRBJ1-1; D not certain. This CDR3 reads CASSLDLSGTEAFF. As DNA, the CDR3 is TGTGCCAGCAGCTTAGATTTGAGCGGGACTGAAGCTTTCTTT.